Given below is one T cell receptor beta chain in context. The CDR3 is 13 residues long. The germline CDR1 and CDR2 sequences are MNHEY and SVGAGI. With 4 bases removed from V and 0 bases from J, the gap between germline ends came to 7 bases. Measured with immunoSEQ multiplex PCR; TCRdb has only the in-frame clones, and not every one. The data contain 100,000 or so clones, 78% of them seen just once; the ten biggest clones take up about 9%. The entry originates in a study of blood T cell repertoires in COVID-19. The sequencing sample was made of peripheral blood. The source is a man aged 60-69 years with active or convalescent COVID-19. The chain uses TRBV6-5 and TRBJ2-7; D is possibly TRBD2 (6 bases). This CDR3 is CASSLGGSYEQYF. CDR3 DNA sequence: TGTGCCAGCAGTTTGGGGGGCTCCTACGAGCAGTACTTC.